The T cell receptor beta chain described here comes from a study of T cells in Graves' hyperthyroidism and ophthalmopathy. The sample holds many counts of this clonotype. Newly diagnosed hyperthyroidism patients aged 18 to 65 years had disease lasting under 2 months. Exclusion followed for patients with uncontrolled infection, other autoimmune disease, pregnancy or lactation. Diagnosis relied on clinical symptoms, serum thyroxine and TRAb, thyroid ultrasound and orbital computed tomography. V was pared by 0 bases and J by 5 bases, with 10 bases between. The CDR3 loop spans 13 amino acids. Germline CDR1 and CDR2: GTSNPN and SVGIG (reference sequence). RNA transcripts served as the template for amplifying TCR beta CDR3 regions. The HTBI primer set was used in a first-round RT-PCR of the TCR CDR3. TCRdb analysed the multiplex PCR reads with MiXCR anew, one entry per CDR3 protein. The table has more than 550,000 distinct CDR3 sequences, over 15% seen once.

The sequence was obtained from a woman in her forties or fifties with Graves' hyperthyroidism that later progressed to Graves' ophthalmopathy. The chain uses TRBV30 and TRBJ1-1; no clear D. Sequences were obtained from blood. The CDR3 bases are TGTGCCTGGAGTGTACTGGAGTTAACTGAAGCTTTCTTT. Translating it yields CAWSVLELTEAFF.